Listed below are T cell receptor beta chains from one sample, sequenced in a study of blood T cell repertoires in COVID-19. Measured with immunoSEQ multiplex PCR; TCRdb has only the in-frame clones, and not every one. This table has fewer than 300,000 clones, roughly 84% appearing once. Sequencing was performed on peripheral blood. The receptor source for this set is a woman aged 18-30 years with acute or convalescent COVID-19. CDR3s include the opening cysteine and the closing phenylalanine or tryptophan. D genes are given only for firm matches. The size field is filled for only some rows; it gives once, few, many or a size class.

V: TRBV7-9; J: TRBJ2-7; D: TRBD2; size: NA; DNA: TGTGCCAGCAGCCTGACAGGGTCTAGCGGGAGGGGATTATCCTACGAGCAGTACTTC; CDR3: CASSLTGSSGRGLSYEQYF
V: TRBV10-3; J: TRBJ2-1; D: NA; size: NA; DNA: TGTGCCACCAAACCCTACTCCTACAATGAGCAGTTCTTC; CDR3: CATKPYSYNEQFF
V: TRBV4-1; J: TRBJ2-7; D: NA; size: NA; DNA: TGCGCCAGCAGCCAAGAGTCGCGAGTCGAGGAGCAGTACTTC; CDR3: CASSQESRVEEQYF
V: TRBV25-1; J: TRBJ2-1; D: TRBD2; size: NA; DNA: TGTGCCAGCAGTGAATTACGTAGGGTAGCGGGAGACTTCGGTGAGCAGTTCTTC; CDR3: CASSELRRVAGDFGEQFF
V: TRBV11-1; J: TRBJ1-1; D: NA; size: NA; DNA: TGTGCCAGCAGCTTAGAGCGGGAGAGAGCTTTCTTT; CDR3: CASSLERERAFF
V: TRBV5-1; J: TRBJ2-2; D: NA; size: NA; DNA: TGCGCCAGCAGCTTGGAGGGACTCGTGACCGGGGAGCTGTTTTTT; CDR3: CASSLEGLVTGELFF
V: TRBV9; J: TRBJ1-2; D: NA; size: NA; DNA: TGTGCCAGCAGCGTAGCAACAGCCACCGACCGGTATGGCTACACCTTC; CDR3: CASSVATATDRYGYTF
V: TRBV29-1; J: TRBJ1-1; D: NA; size: NA; DNA: TGCAGCGGTTGGGGGGTCCCGGGAAGAACTGAAGCTTTCTTT; CDR3: CSGWGVPGRTEAFF
V: TRBV2; J: TRBJ1-6; D: NA; size: NA; DNA: TGTGCCAGCAGTGTGAGATCCGATAATTCACCCCTCCACTTT; CDR3: CASSVRSDNSPLHF
V: TRBV7-8; J: TRBJ2-3; D: NA; size: few; DNA: TGTGCCAGCAGCTATGACAGGTTTAGCCTCGGCACAGATACGCAGTATTTT; CDR3: CASSYDRFSLGTDTQYF
V: TRBV10-3; J: TRBJ1-5; D: NA; size: NA; DNA: TGTGCCATCAGTGAGAAAGCGGATCAGCCCCAGCATTTT; CDR3: CAISEKADQPQHF
V: TRBV7-2; J: TRBJ2-7; D: NA; size: NA; DNA: TGTGCCAGCAGCTTAGGCGGGACCCTCTCCTACGAGCAGTACTTC; CDR3: CASSLGGTLSYEQYF
V: TRBV28; J: TRBJ2-7; D: NA; size: NA; DNA: TGTGCCAGCAGTTTACTCTTCGGGCAGGGGGGTTACGAGCAGTACTTC; CDR3: CASSLLFGQGGYEQYF
V: TRBV12-3/TRBV12-4; J: TRBJ2-7; D: TRBD2; size: NA; DNA: TGTGCCAGTACACTAGCGGGAGTCTACGAGCAGTACTTC; CDR3: CASTLAGVYEQYF
V: TRBV25-1; J: TRBJ2-5; D: TRBD1; size: NA; DNA: TGTGCCAGCAGTACATCCGGGACAGGGCCAAAAAGAGAAGAGACCCAGTACTTC; CDR3: CASSTSGTGPKREETQYF
V: TRBV27; J: TRBJ1-2; D: NA; size: NA; DNA: TGTGCCAGCAGTTCGGGGTACGGCTACACCTTC; CDR3: CASSSGYGYTF
V: TRBV6-6; J: TRBJ1-5; D: NA; size: NA; DNA: TGTGCCAGCAGGGCGGAACATAGCAATCAGCCCCAGCATTTT; CDR3: CASRAEHSNQPQHF
V: TRBV28; J: TRBJ1-2; D: TRBD1; size: NA; DNA: TGTGCCAGCAGTTTAGGACAGGGGGCATGGTACTATGGCTACACCTTC; CDR3: CASSLGQGAWYYGYTF
V: TRBV9; J: TRBJ2-3; D: NA; size: NA; DNA: TGTGCCAGCAGCAGCGGAATCACAGATACGCAGTATTTT; CDR3: CASSSGITDTQYF
V: TRBV29-1; J: TRBJ2-1; D: NA; size: once; DNA: TGCAGCGGAGCGACTAGTTTGACCAATGAGCAGTTCTTC; CDR3: CSGATSLTNEQFF
V: TRBV6-2/TRBV6-3; J: TRBJ1-4; D: NA; size: NA; DNA: TGTGCCAGCAGTGACGGACAGCCTAATGAAAAACTGTTTTTT; CDR3: CASSDGQPNEKLFF
V: TRBV28; J: TRBJ1-4; D: TRBD1; size: NA; DNA: TGTGCCAGCAGCACTGGGGACAGCTTTGCAACTAATGAAAAACTGTTTTTT; CDR3: CASSTGDSFATNEKLFF
V: TRBV4-2; J: TRBJ2-1; D: TRBD2; size: NA; DNA: TGTGCCAGCAGCCCCAAGGCGGGAGTGAATGAGCAGTTCTTC; CDR3: CASSPKAGVNEQFF
V: TRBV27; J: TRBJ2-7; D: TRBD1; size: NA; DNA: TGTGCCAGCAGTTTAGGAGCCGGACAGGGGCCAACCTACGAGCAGTACTTC; CDR3: CASSLGAGQGPTYEQYF
V: TRBV7-9; J: TRBJ2-1; D: NA; size: NA; DNA: TGTGCCAGCAGCGACACCTCCCTATACAATGAGCAGTTCTTC; CDR3: CASSDTSLYNEQFF
V: TRBV21-1; J: TRBJ1-2; D: NA; size: few; DNA: TGTGCCAGCAGCAAAGGGATTGAAGGAGGGACCCGCTATGGCTACACCTTC; CDR3: CASSKGIEGGTRYGYTF
V: TRBV2; J: TRBJ1-2; D: NA; size: NA; DNA: TGTGCCAGCAGCGACGACTACTCCGGCTACACCTTC; CDR3: CASSDDYSGYTF
V: TRBV10-1; J: TRBJ1-1; D: NA; size: once; DNA: TGCGCCAGCAGTAGAACGGGGGGGAACACTGAAGCTTTCTTT; CDR3: CASSRTGGNTEAFF
V: TRBV18; J: TRBJ1-4; D: NA; size: NA; DNA: TGTGCCAGCTCACCCGCTCAGGGTATCGGTGAAAAACTGTTTTTT; CDR3: CASSPAQGIGEKLFF
V: TRBV6-4; J: TRBJ2-1; D: NA; size: NA; DNA: TGTGCCAGCAGTGACGCCCGGGTACGGAGCTCCTACAATGAGCAGTTCTTC; CDR3: CASSDARVRSSYNEQFF
V: TRBV10-2; J: TRBJ1-1; D: NA; size: NA; DNA: TGCGCCAGCAGTGATTCGGGGAAACCTGAAGCTTTCTTT; CDR3: CASSDSGKPEAFF
V: TRBV5-4; J: TRBJ2-3; D: NA; size: NA; DNA: TGTGCCAGCAGCTTGGTGGGGAGTCTCGGCACAGATACGCAGTATTTT; CDR3: CASSLVGSLGTDTQYF
V: TRBV9; J: TRBJ2-1; D: TRBD2; size: once; DNA: TGTGCCAGCAGCGTAGTAGCGGGAGGGTACAATGAGCAGTTCTTC; CDR3: CASSVVAGGYNEQFF
V: TRBV5-1; J: TRBJ1-3; D: NA; size: NA; DNA: TGCGCCAGCAGCTTGGGGAGCGCATCGACTTTCAGCTCTGGAAACACCATATATTTT; CDR3: CASSLGSASTFSSGNTIYF
V: TRBV12-3/TRBV12-4; J: TRBJ2-7; D: TRBD2; size: NA; DNA: TGTGCCAGCAGCAGAAGCGGGACCGCGCAGTACTTC; CDR3: CASSRSGTAQYF
V: TRBV9; J: TRBJ2-1; D: NA; size: NA; DNA: TGTGCCAGCAGCGTAGGTGGCAGGGACTACAATGAGCAGTTCTTC; CDR3: CASSVGGRDYNEQFF
V: TRBV7-2; J: TRBJ2-2; D: NA; size: NA; DNA: TGTGCCAGCAGCTTAGTGGGACTGACCCATGATTACACCGGGGAGCTGTTTTTT; CDR3: CASSLVGLTHDYTGELFF
V: TRBV15; J: TRBJ2-6; D: NA; size: once; DNA: TGTGCCACCAGCAGAACCAATCCAGGGAACCTCGTCCTCTCTGGGGCCAACGTCCTGACTTTC; CDR3: CATSRTNPGNLVLSGANVLTF
V: TRBV6-5; J: TRBJ2-1; D: NA; size: NA; DNA: TGTGCCAGCAGCCCCGGGACTGGGAGAAACAATGAGCAGTTCTTC; CDR3: CASSPGTGRNNEQFF
V: TRBV19; J: TRBJ2-1; D: TRBD1; size: NA; DNA: TGTGCCAGTAGTGGCGGACAGGCTTCTCTCAATGAGCAGTTCTTC; CDR3: CASSGGQASLNEQFF
V: TRBV6-1; J: TRBJ2-1; D: TRBD1; size: NA; DNA: TGTGCCAGCAGTGAGAATGGACAGGCTTTGTACGATGAGCAGTTCTTC; CDR3: CASSENGQALYDEQFF
V: TRBV7-9; J: TRBJ2-3; D: TRBD2; size: few; DNA: TGTGCCAGCAGCTCTGGACTAGCCCCAGATACGCAGTATTTT; CDR3: CASSSGLAPDTQYF
V: TRBV6-2/TRBV6-3; J: TRBJ1-4; D: NA; size: once; DNA: TGTGCCAGCAGTTACGCAGGCCGGCCCGCTAATGAAAAACTGTTTTTT; CDR3: CASSYAGRPANEKLFF
V: TRBV15; J: TRBJ1-3; D: TRBD1; size: few; DNA: TGTGCCACCAGCAGAGTCGGACGGACAGGCCGGCCGGGGGACACCATATATTTT; CDR3: CATSRVGRTGRPGDTIYF
V: TRBV10-1; J: TRBJ2-1; D: TRBD2; size: NA; DNA: TGCGCCAGCAGTGAGATGGGGGGGTTCTACAATGAGCAGTTCTTC; CDR3: CASSEMGGFYNEQFF
V: TRBV9; J: TRBJ1-3; D: NA; size: NA; DNA: TGTGCCAGCTCTCTTAATTTCGGGAACACCATATATTTT; CDR3: CASSLNFGNTIYF
V: TRBV25-1; J: TRBJ2-2; D: TRBD2; size: NA; DNA: TGTGCCAGCAGAGGACTAGCGGGGACTAACACCGGGGAGCTGTTTTTT; CDR3: CASRGLAGTNTGELFF
V: TRBV4-3; J: TRBJ2-1; D: NA; size: NA; DNA: TGCGCCAGCAGCCAAGGTCTAGCCGATGAGCAGTTCTTC; CDR3: CASSQGLADEQFF
V: TRBV6-5; J: TRBJ2-7; D: TRBD2; size: few; DNA: TGTGCCAGCAGAGGAAGCGGGAGGGCCGGGGTCGAGCAGTACTTC; CDR3: CASRGSGRAGVEQYF
V: TRBV27; J: TRBJ2-7; D: NA; size: NA; DNA: TGTGCCAGCAGTCCCAAACCTCAGGGGCTTGGGTCCTACGAGCAGTACTTC; CDR3: CASSPKPQGLGSYEQYF
V: TRBV7-8; J: TRBJ1-1; D: TRBD1; size: NA; DNA: TGTGCCAGCAGCCCACCGACAGGGATTAGGACCACTGAAGCTTTCTTT; CDR3: CASSPPTGIRTTEAFF
V: TRBV19; J: TRBJ2-6; D: TRBD1; size: once; DNA: TGTGCCAGTAGAAGGACAGGGTCGATCTCTGGGGCCAACGTCCTGACTTTC; CDR3: CASRRTGSISGANVLTF
V: TRBV7-2; J: TRBJ2-7; D: TRBD2; size: NA; DNA: TGTGCCAGCAGCTTACGAAGACTAGCCTCCTACGAGCAGTACTTC; CDR3: CASSLRRLASYEQYF
V: TRBV7-2; J: TRBJ1-5; D: NA; size: NA; DNA: TGTGCCAGCAGCCCTAATAGCAATCAGCCCCAGCATTTT; CDR3: CASSPNSNQPQHF
V: TRBV19; J: TRBJ2-7; D: NA; size: once; DNA: TGTGCCAGTAGGACAGGACTGAACTACGAGCAGTACTTC; CDR3: CASRTGLNYEQYF
V: TRBV15; J: TRBJ2-5; D: NA; size: NA; DNA: TGTGCCACCAGCTCCCTTTTAGCGGAGGAGACCCAGTACTTC; CDR3: CATSSLLAEETQYF
V: TRBV27; J: TRBJ2-7; D: TRBD2; size: NA; DNA: TGTGCCAGCAGTCCGATAACTAGCGGGACCCCCTACGAGCAGTACTTC; CDR3: CASSPITSGTPYEQYF
V: TRBV2; J: TRBJ2-7; D: TRBD2; size: NA; DNA: TGTGCCAGCAGTGAGGTAGCGGGAGGAACAATGAGCTCCTACGAGCAGTACTTC; CDR3: CASSEVAGGTMSSYEQYF
V: TRBV19; J: TRBJ2-5; D: TRBD1; size: few; DNA: TGTGCCAGTAGTGGGACAGGGGGCGAGACCCAGTACTTC; CDR3: CASSGTGGETQYF